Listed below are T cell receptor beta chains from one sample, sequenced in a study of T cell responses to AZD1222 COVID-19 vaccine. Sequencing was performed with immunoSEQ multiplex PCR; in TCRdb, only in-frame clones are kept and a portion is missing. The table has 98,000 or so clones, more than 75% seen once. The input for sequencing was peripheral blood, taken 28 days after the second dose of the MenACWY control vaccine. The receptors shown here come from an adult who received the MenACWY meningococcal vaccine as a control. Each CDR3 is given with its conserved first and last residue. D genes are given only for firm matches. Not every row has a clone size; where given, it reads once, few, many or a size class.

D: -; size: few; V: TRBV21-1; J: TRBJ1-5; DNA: TGTGCCAGCAGCAAGTGGACAGCCTATAGCAATCAGCCCCAGCATTTT; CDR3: CASSKWTAYSNQPQHF
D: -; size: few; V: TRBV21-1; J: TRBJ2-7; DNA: TGTGCCAGCAGCAAAGCCGGGACAGGGAAATACGAGCAGTACTTC; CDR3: CASSKAGTGKYEQYF
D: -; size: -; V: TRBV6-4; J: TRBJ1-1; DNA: TGTGCCAGCAGATCAGGGAATATGAACACTGAAGCTTTCTTT; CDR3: CASRSGNMNTEAFF
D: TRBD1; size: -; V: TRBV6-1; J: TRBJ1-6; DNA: TGTGCCAGCAGTGAAGCAGGGACAGGGGGCTCACCCCTCCACTTT; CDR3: CASSEAGTGGSPLHF
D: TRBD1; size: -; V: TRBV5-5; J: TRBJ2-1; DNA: TGTGCCAGCAGCTTGGACAGGGGCTCCTACAATGAGCAGTTCTTC; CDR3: CASSLDRGSYNEQFF
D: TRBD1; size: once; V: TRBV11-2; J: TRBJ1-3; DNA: TGTGCCAGCAGCTCCCGGACAGGGGCCTTTTCTGGAAACACCATATATTTT; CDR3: CASSSRTGAFSGNTIYF
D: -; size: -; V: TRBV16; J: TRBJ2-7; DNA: TGTGCCAGCAGCCAAGATCCGGAGGGGGGCTGGGACGAGCAGTACTTC; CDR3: CASSQDPEGGWDEQYF
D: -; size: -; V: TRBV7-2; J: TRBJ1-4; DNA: TGTGCCAGCAGCTTAGTTGGGTCCGGGACTGTAGTCGGAAAACTGTTTTTT; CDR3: CASSLVGSGTVVGKLFF
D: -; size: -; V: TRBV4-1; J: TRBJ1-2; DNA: TGCGCCAGCACCCCGTTAAATGACAGGTCCACTATTTATGGCTACACCTTC; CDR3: CASTPLNDRSTIYGYTF
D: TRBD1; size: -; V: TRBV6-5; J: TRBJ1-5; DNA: TGTGCCAGCAGTCGGGGACAGGGTATTGGTCAGCCCCAGCATTTT; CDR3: CASSRGQGIGQPQHF
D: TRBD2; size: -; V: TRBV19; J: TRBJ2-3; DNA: TGTGCCAGTAGTTGGGCACGGGGGGTACAGTCCCACACAGATACGCAGTATTTT; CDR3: CASSWARGVQSHTDTQYF
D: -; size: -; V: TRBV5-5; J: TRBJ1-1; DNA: TGTGCCAGCAGCTTAATGGACGGCCGCACTGAAGCTTTCTTT; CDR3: CASSLMDGRTEAFF
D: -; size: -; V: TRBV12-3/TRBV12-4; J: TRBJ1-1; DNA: TGTGCCAGCAGTTTGTCCCGGAACACTGAAGCTTTCTTT; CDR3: CASSLSRNTEAFF
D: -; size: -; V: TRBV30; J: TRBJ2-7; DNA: TGTGCCTGGAGTGTAGGGCATTTCCAGGGGGGAATGGTTCAAGGGCAGTACTTC; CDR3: CAWSVGHFQGGMVQGQYF
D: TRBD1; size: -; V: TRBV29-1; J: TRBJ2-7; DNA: TGCAGCGTTGAAGATCGGGCAGGGGGAGCCTACGAGCAGTACTTC; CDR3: CSVEDRAGGAYEQYF
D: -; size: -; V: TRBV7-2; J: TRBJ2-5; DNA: TGTGCCAGCAGCTTAGCTCGCCTAGCGTTGCATCAGACCCAGTACTTC; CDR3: CASSLARLALHQTQYF
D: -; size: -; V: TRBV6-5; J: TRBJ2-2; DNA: TGTGCCAGCAGTCCAACCCCCGGGACCGGGGAGCTGTTTTTT; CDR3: CASSPTPGTGELFF
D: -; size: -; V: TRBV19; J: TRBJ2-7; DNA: TGTGCCAGTAGTACGAGAACAGGGAGGGAGTACTTC; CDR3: CASSTRTGREYF
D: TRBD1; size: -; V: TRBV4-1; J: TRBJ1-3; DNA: TGCGCCAGCAGCCTCTCCTCAGCAGGGGGTGCTGGAAACACCATATATTTT; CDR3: CASSLSSAGGAGNTIYF
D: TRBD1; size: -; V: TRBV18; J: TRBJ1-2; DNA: TGTGCCAGCTCACCAATCGGGACAGAGGGCTACACCTTC; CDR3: CASSPIGTEGYTF
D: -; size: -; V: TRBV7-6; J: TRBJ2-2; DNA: TGTGCCAGCAAACGGACAGCGACGAACACCGGGGAGCTGTTTTTT; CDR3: CASKRTATNTGELFF
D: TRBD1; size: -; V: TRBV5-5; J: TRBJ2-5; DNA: TGTGCCAGCAGCGCTCGACAGGGGCTCGAGACCCAGTACTTC; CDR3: CASSARQGLETQYF
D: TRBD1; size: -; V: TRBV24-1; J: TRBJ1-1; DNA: TGTGCCACCAGTGATTTGAACAGGGGATATGGTGAAGCTTTCTTT; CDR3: CATSDLNRGYGEAFF
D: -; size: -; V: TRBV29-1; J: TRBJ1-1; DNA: TGCAGCGTTCAAGGCCAGCCGAACACTGAAGCTTTCTTT; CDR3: CSVQGQPNTEAFF
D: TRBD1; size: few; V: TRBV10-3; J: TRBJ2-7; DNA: TGTGCCATCAGGGGGGACAGGGAGGGCTCCTACGAGCAGTACTTC; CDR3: CAIRGDREGSYEQYF